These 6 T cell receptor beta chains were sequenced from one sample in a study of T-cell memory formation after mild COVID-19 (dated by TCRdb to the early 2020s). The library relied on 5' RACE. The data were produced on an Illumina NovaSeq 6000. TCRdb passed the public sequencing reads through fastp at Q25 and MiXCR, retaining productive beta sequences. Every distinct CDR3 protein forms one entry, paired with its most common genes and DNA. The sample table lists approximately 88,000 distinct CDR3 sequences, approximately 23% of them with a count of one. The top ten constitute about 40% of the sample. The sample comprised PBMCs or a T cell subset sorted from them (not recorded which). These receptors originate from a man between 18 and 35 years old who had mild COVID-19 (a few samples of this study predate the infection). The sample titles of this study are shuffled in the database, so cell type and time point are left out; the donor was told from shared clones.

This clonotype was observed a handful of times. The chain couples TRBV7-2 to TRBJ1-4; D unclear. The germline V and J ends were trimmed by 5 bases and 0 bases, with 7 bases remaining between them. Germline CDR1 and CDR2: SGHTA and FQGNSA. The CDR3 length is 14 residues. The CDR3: CASSEQPTNEKLFF. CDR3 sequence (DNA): TGTGCCAGCAGCGAACAGCCAACTAATGAAAAACTGTTTTTT.

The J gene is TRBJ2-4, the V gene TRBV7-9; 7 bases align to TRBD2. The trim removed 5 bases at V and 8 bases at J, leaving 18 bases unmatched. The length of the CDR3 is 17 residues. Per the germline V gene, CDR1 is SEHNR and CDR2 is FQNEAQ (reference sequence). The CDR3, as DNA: TGTGCCAGCAGCCTCAGCGCCCGACTAGCTGAGGGATACATTCAGTACTTC. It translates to CASSLSARLAEGYIQYF.

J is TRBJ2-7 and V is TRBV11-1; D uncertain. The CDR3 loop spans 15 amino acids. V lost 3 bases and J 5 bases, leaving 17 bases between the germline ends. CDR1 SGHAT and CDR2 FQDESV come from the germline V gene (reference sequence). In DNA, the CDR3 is TGTGCCAGCAGCTTGGGTTCTGGGGAACACAACGAGCAGTACGTC. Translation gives CASSLGSGEHNEQYV.

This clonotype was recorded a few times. The CDR3 region has the DNA TGTGCCAGCAGTTTAGGTGTGGGGTCTGCAACTAATGAAAAACTGTTTTTT. Residues: CASSLGVGSATNEKLFF. The V gene is TRBV28, the J gene TRBJ1-4, with unresolved D. The CDR3 loop spans 17 amino acids. The V end was cut by 2 bases, the J end by 0 bases, with 13 bases between. CDR1 MDHEN and CDR2 SYDVKM come from the germline V gene.

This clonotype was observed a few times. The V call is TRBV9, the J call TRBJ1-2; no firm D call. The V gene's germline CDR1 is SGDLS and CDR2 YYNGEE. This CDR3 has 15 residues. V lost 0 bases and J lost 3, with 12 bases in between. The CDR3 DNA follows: TGTGCCAGCAGCGTAGACGGGGAACCAGACTATGGCTACACCTTC. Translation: CASSVDGEPDYGYTF. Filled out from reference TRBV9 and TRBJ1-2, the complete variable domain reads DSGVTQTPKHLITATGQRVTLRCSPRSGDLSVYWYQQSLDQGLQFLIQYYNGEERAKGNILERFSAQQFPDLHSELNLSSLELGDSALYFCASSVDGEPDYGYTFGSGTRLTVV.

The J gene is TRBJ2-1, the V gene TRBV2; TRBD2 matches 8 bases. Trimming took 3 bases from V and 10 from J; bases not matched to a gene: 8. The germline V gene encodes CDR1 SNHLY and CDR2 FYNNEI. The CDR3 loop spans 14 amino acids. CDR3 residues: CASSDRAGVEEQFF. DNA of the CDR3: TGTGCCAGCAGTGACCGAGCGGGGGTGGAGGAGCAGTTCTTC.